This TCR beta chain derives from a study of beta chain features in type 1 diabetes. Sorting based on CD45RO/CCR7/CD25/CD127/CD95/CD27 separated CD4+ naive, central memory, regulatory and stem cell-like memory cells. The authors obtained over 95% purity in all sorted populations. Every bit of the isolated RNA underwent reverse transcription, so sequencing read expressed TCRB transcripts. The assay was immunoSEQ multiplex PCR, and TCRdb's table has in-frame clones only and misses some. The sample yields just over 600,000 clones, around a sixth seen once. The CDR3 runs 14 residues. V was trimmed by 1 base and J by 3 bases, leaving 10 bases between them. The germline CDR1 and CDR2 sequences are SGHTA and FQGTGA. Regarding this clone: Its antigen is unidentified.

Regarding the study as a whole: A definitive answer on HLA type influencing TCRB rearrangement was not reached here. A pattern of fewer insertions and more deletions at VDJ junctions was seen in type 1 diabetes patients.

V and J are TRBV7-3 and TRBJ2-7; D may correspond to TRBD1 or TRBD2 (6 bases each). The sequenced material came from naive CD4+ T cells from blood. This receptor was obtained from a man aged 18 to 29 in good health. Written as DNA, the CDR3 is TGTGCCAGCAGCTTAAAGGGGGGCTTCTACGAGCAGTACTTC. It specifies CASSLKGGFYEQYF.